This entry is about one T cell receptor beta chain. Its target is unknown. The length of the CDR3 is 15 residues. Germline values: CDR1 MNHNY, CDR2 SVGAGI (reference sequence). Trimming cost V 5 bases and J 0 bases; bases outside gene matches: 3. With 60 Vbeta and 13 Jbeta primers, the PCR was carried out. Sequencing used immunoSEQ multiplex PCR; TCRdb keeps in-frame clones, though not all of them. The top ten clones hold 7.5% to 10% of a sample with fewer than 200,000 clones, roughly an eighth of them seen once. The record originates from a study of cytomegalovirus exposure and HLA in healthy donors. Study-wide points: TCR beta V- and J-gene trimming, according to a later analysis, was linked to a missense DCLRE1C variant.

The specimen was PBMCs. The TCR comes from a man aged 50-60 years in good health and CMV-seropositive. The chain carries TRBV6-6 and TRBJ1-5; TRBD1 matches at 8 bases. This CDR3 is CASSTTGGSNQPQHF. CDR3 coding DNA: TGTGCCAGCAGTACAACAGGGGGTAGCAATCAGCCCCAGCATTTT.